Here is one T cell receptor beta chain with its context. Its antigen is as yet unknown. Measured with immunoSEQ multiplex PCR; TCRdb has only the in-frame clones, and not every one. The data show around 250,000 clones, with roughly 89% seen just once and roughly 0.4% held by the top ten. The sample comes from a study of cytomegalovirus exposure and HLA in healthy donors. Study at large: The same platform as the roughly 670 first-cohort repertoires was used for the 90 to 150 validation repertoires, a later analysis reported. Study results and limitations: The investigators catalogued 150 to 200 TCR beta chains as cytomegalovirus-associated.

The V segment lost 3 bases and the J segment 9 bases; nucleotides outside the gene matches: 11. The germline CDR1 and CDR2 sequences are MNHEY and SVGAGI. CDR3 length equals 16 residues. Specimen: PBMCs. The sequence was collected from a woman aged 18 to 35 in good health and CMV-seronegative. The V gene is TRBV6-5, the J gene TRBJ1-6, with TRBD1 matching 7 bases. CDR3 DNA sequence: TGTGCCAGCAGTTATAGACAGGGACGGCCGGGTTCACCCCTCCACTTT. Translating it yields CASSYRQGRPGSPLHF.